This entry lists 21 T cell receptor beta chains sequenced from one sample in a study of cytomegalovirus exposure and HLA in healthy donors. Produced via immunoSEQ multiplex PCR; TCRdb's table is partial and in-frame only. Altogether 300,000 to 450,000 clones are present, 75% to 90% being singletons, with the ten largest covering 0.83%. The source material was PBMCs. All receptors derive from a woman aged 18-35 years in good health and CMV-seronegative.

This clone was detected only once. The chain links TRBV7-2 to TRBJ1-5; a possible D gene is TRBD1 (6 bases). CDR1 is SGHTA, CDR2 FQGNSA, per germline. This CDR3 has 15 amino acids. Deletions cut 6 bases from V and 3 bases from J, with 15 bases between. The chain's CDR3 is CASSTSQGNNQPQHF. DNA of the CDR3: TGTGCCAGCAGTACATCACAGGGAAACAATCAGCCCCAGCATTTT.

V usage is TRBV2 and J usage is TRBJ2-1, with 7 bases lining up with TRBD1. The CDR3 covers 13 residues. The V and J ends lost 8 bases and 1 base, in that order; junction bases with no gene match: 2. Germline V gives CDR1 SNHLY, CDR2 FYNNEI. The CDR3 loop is CASRDRSYNEQFF. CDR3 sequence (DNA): TGTGCCAGCCGGGACAGATCCTACAATGAGCAGTTCTTC. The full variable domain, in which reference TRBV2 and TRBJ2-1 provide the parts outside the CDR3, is EPEVTQTPSHQVTQMGQEVILRCVPISNHLYFYWYRQILGQKVEFLVSFYNNEISEKSEIFDDQFSVERPDGSNFTLKIRSTKLEDSAMYFCASRDRSYNEQFFGPGTRLTVL.

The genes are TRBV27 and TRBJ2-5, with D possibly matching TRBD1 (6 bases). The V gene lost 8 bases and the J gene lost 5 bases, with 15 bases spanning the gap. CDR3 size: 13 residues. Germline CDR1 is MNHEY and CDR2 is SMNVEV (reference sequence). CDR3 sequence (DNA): TGTGCCAGCTCCCGCAGGGGCTGGGAGACCCAGTACTTC. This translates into CASSRRGWETQYF.

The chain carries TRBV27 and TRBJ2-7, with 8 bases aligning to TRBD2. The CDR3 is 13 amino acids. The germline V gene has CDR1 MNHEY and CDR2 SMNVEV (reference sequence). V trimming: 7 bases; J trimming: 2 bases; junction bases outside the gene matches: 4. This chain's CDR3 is CASKRGMAYEQYF. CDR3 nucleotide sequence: TGTGCCAGCAAGCGGGGGATGGCCTACGAGCAGTACTTC.

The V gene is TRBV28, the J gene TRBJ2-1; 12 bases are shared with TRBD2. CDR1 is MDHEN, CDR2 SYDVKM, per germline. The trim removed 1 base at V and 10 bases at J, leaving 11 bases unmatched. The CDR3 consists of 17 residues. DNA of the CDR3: TGTGCCAGCAGTTTATTCGATCTAGCGGGAGGGCCAGGGGAGCAGTTCTTC. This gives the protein CASSLFDLAGGPGEQFF.

This CDR3 reads CASSLTVNPAGVYNEQFF. The CDR3 region has the DNA TGTGCCAGCAGCCTGACAGTCAACCCTGCGGGAGTCTACAATGAGCAGTTCTTC. The J gene is TRBJ2-1, the V gene TRBV7-6, with 7 nucleotides matching TRBD2. The CDR3 spans 18 residues. The germline V gene has CDR1 SGHVS and CDR2 FNYEAQ. Trimming cost V 5 bases and J 3 bases; bases outside gene matches: 16.

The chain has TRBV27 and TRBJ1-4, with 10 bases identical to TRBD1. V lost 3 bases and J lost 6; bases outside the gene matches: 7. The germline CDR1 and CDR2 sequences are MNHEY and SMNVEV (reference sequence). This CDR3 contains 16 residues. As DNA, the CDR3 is TGTGCCAGCAGTTTTCGGGACAGGGGTCGGGATGAAAAACTGTTTTTT. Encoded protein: CASSFRDRGRDEKLFF.

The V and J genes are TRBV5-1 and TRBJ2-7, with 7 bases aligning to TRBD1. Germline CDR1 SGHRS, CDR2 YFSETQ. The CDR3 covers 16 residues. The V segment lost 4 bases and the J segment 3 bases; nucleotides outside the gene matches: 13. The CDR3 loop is CASSRPTGTEDYEQYF. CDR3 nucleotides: TGCGCCAGCAGCCGACCCACCGGGACAGAAGACTACGAGCAGTACTTC.

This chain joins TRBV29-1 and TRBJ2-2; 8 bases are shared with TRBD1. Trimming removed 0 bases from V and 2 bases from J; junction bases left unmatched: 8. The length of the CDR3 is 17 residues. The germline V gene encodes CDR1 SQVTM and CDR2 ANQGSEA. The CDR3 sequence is CSVEDPGDRSNTGELFF. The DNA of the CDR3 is TGCAGCGTTGAAGATCCCGGGGACAGGAGTAACACCGGGGAGCTGTTTTTT.

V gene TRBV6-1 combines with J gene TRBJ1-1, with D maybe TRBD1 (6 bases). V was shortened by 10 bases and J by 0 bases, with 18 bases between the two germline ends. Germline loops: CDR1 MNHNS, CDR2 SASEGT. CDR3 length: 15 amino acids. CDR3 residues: CATTPLGTLNTEAFF. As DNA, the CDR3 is TGTGCCACCACCCCCCTCGGGACACTGAACACTGAAGCTTTCTTT.

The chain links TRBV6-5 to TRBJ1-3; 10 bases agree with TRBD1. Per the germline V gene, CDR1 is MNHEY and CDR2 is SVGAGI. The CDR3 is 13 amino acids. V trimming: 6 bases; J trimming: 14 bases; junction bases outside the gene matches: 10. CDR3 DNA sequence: TGTGCCAGCAGCACCGGGACAGGGGCGATTTTATATTTT. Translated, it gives CASSTGTGAILYF.

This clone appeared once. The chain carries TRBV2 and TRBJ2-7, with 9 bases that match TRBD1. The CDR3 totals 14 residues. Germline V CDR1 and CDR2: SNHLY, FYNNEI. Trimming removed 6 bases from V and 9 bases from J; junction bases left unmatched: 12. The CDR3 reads CASSDHTGGAGQYF. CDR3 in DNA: TGTGCCAGCAGCGATCATACAGGGGGCGCAGGGCAGTACTTC.

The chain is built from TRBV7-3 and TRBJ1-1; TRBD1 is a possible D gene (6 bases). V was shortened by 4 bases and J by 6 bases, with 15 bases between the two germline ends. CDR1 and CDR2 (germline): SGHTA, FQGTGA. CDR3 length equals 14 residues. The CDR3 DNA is TGTGCCAGCAGCTCCCGGGAGGGGGAGGCTGAAGCTTTCTTT. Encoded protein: CASSSREGEAEAFF.

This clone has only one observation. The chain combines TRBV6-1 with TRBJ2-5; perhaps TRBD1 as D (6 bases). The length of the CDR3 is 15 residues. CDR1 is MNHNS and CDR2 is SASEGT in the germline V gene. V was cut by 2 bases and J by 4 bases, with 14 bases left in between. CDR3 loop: CASSEPTGTGETQYF. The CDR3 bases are TGTGCCAGCAGTGAACCTACAGGGACGGGAGAGACCCAGTACTTC.

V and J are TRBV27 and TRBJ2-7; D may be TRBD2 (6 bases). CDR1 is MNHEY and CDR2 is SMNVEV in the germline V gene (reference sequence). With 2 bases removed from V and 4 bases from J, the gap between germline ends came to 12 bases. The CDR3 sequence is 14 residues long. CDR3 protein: CASSLRGTLYEQYF. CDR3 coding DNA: TGTGCCAGCAGTTTACGAGGGACTCTGTACGAGCAGTACTTC.

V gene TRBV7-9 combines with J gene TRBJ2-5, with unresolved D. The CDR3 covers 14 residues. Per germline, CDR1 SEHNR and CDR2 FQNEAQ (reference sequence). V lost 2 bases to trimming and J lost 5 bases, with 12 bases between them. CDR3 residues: CASSLNTGMETQYF. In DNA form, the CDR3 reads TGTGCCAGCAGCTTAAATACGGGTATGGAGACCCAGTACTTC.

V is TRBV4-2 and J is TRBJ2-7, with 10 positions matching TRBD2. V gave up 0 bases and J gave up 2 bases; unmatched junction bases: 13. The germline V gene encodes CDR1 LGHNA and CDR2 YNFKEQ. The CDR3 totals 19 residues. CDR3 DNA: TGTGCCAGCAGCCAAGACCGTTCTAGCGGGAGAACGATCCCCTACGAGCAGTACTTC. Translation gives CASSQDRSSGRTIPYEQYF.

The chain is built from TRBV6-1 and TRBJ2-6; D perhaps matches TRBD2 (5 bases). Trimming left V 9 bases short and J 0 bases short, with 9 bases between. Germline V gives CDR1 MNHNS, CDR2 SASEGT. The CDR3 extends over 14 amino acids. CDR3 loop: CASTGGSGANVLTF. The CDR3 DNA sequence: TGTGCCAGTACCGGAGGCTCTGGGGCCAACGTCCTGACTTTC.

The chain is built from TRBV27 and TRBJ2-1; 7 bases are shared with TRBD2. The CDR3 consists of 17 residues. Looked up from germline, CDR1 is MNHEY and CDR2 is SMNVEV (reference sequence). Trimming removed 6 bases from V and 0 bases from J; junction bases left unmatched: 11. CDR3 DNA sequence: TGTGCCAGCAGACCAACCCTAGCGGTAAGCTCCTACAATGAGCAGTTCTTC. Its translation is CASRPTLAVSSYNEQFF.

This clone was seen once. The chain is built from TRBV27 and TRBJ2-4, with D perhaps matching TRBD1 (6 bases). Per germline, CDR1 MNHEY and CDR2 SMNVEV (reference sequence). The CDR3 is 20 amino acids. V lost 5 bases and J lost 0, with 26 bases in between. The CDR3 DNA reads TGTGCCAGCAGTGGGAAAGGGTGGGACAACACTCAGCTAGCCAAAAACATTCAGTACTTC. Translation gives CASSGKGWDNTQLAKNIQYF.

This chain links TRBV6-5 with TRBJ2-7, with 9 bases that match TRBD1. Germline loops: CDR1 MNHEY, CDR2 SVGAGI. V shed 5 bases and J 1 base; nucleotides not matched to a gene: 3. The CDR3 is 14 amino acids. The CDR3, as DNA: TGTGCCAGCAGTACGGGACAGGGATCCTACGAGCAGTACTTC. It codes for CASSTGQGSYEQYF.